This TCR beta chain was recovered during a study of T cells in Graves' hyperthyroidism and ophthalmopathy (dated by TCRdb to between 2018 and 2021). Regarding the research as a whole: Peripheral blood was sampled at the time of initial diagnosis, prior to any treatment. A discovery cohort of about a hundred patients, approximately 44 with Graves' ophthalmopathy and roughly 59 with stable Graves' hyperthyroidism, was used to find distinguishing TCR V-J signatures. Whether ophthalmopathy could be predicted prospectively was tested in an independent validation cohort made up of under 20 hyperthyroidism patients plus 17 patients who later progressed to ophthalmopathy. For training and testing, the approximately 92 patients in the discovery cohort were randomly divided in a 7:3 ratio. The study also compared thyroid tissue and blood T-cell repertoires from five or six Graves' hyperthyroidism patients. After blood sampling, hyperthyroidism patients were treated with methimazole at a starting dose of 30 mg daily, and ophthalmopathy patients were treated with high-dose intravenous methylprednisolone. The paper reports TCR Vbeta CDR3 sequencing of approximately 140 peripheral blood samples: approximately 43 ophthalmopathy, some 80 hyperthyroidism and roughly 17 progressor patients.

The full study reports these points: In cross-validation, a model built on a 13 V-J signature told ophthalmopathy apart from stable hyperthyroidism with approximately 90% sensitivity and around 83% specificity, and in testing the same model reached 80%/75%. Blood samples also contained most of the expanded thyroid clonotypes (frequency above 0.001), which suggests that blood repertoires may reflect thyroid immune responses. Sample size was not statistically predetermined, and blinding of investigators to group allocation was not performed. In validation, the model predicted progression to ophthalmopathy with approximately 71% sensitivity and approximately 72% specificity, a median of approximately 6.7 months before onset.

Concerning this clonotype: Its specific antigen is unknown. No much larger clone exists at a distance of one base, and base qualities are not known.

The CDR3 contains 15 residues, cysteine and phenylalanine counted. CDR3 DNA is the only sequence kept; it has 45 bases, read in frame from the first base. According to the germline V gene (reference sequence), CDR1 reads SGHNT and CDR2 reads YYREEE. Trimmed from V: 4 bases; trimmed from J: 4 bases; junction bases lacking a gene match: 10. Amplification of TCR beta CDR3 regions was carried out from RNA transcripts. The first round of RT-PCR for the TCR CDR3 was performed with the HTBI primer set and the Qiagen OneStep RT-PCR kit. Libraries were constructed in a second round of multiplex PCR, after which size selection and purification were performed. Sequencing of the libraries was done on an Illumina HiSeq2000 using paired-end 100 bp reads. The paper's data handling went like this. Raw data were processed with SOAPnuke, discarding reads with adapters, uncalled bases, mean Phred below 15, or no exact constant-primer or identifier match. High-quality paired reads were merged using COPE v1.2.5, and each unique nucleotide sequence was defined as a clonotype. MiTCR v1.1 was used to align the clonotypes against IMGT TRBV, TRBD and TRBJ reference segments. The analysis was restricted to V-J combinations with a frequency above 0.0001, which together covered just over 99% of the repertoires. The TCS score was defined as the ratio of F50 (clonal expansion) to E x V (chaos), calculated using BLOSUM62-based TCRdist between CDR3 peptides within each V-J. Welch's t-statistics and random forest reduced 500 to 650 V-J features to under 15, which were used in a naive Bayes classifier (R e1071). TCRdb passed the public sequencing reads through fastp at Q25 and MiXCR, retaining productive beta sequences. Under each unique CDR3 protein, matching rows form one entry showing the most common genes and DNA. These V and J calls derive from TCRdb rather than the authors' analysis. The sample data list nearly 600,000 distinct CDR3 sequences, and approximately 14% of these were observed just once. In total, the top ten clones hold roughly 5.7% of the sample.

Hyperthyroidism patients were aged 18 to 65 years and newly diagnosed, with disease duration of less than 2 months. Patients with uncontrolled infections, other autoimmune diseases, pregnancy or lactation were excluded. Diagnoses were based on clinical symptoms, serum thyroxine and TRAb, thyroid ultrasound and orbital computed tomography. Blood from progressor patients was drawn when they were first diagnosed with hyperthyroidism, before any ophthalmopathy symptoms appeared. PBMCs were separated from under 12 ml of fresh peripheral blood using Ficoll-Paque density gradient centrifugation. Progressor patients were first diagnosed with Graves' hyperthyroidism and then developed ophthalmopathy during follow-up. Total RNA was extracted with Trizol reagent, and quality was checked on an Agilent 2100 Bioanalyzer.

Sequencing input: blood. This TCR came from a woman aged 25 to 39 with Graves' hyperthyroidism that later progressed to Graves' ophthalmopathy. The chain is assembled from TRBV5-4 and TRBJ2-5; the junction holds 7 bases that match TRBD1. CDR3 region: CASSTRQGLVETQYF. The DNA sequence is TGTGCCAGCAGCACCCGACAGGGCCTGGTAGAGACCCAGTACTTC.